Below are 29 T cell receptor beta chains sequenced from a single sample in a study of PD-1 and CTLA-4 blockade in melanoma. Repertoires were generated with immunoSEQ multiplex PCR, while TCRdb's copy carries only in-frame clones and drops some. The table records roughly 30,000 clones, more than 85% of them present only once. Here the sequenced sample was CD8+ T cells from peripheral blood, taken from a patient given anti-PD-1 treatment. These receptors all come from a human donor with melanoma.

V usage is TRBV7-2 and J usage is TRBJ2-1, with D unclear. From germline, CDR1 is SGHTA and CDR2 FQGNSA. The CDR3 loop spans 15 amino acids. V lost 0 bases to trimming and J lost 4 bases, with 10 bases between them. CDR3 in amino acids: CASSLAYFQYNEQFF. DNA for the CDR3: TGTGCCAGCAGCTTAGCCTACTTCCAGTACAATGAGCAGTTCTTC.

This chain connects TRBV27 to TRBJ2-1, with 14 bases fitting TRBD2. The germline CDR1 and CDR2 sequences are MNHEY and SMNVEV (reference sequence). CDR3 length equals 14 residues. Germline trimming cut 7 bases from V and 8 bases from J; bases unmatched to any gene: 4. Written as DNA, the CDR3 is TGTGCCAGCACCGGGACTAGCGGGAGTGATGAGCAGTTCTTC. Translating it yields CASTGTSGSDEQFF.

The J gene is TRBJ1-1, the V gene TRBV30, with D possibly TRBD1 on 6 matching bases. The germline CDR1 and CDR2 sequences are GTSNPN and SVGIG (reference sequence). CDR3 length: 13 amino acids. Trimming left V 0 bases short and J 7 bases short, with 12 bases between. The CDR3 sequence is CAWSVGGRVEAFF. The CDR3, as DNA: TGTGCCTGGAGTGTAGGGGGGCGGGTTGAAGCTTTCTTT.

V gene TRBV30 combines with J gene TRBJ1-5, with D unclear. This CDR3 comprises 13 residues. Per germline, CDR1 GTSNPN and CDR2 SVGIG (reference sequence). Trimming took 1 base from V and 0 from J, leaving 4 bases between them. CDR3 DNA sequence: TGTGCCTGGAGTGGCAATAGCAATCAGCCCCAGCATTTT. The encoded protein is CAWSGNSNQPQHF.

The chain carries TRBV2 and TRBJ1-5, with 7 bases that match TRBD1. Germline V gene sequence: CDR1 SNHLY, CDR2 FYNNEI. The CDR3 length is 15 residues. V lost 4 bases and J lost 3; bases outside the gene matches: 6. The CDR3 protein is CASSVIQGNNQPQHF. As DNA, the CDR3 is TGTGCCAGCAGTGTGATACAGGGGAACAATCAGCCCCAGCATTTT.

In this sample, this clone turned up a few times. The chain couples TRBV25-1 to TRBJ2-7; no definite D call. Germline V gene data show CDR1 as MGHDK and CDR2 as SYGVNS. This CDR3 is built from 8 residues. Trimming left V 11 bases short and J 6 bases short, with 5 bases between. The CDR3 loop is CADPEQYF. CDR3 bases: TGTGCCGACCCCGAGCAGTACTTC.

The chain recombines TRBV2 with TRBJ1-1, with D possibly matching TRBD1 (5 bases). V was cut by 0 bases and J by 3 bases, with 14 bases left in between. The germline V gene has CDR1 SNHLY and CDR2 FYNNEI. The CDR3 totals 16 residues. CDR3 bases: TGTGCCAGCAGTGAAGCCCGGGACGGATTATACACTGAAGCTTTCTTT. It encodes CASSEARDGLYTEAFF.

This rearrangement joins TRBV10-2 to TRBJ2-1; possible D gene TRBD1, 6 bases. The CDR3 contains 14 residues. Trimming left V 7 bases short and J 2 bases short, with 12 bases between. CDR1 and CDR2 from the germline V gene are WSHSY and SAAADI. The CDR3 loop is CASTLRGPYNEQFF. Here the CDR3 DNA reads TGCGCCAGCACTCTCAGGGGACCCTACAATGAGCAGTTCTTC.

This sequence joins TRBV19 and TRBJ2-7; D unclear. There are 13 residues in the CDR3. The germline gives CDR1 LNHDA, CDR2 SQIVND (reference sequence). V lost 10 bases and J lost 5, with 18 bases in between. The CDR3 bases are TGTGCCACCGGTGCTAGGGAAAAGGACGAGCAGTACTTC. Protein sequence: CATGAREKDEQYF.

V is TRBV9 and J is TRBJ1-1; D gene unclear. Germline CDR1 and CDR2: SGDLS and YYNGEE. The ends were cut back, 3 bases at V and 10 bases at J, with 16 bases in the middle. The CDR3 contains 13 residues. The DNA of the CDR3 is TGTGCCAGCAGCGACCAACCGCAGGCTCCAGCTTTCTTT. Translation: CASSDQPQAPAFF.

DNA of the CDR3: TGCAGCGTGGAGGGGTACACTGAAGCTTTCTTT. This encodes CSVEGYTEAFF. J is TRBJ1-1 and V is TRBV29-1; D might be TRBD1 (5 bases). V lost 6 bases and J 3 bases, leaving 8 bases between the germline ends. CDR1 and CDR2 (germline): SQVTM, ANQGSEA. The CDR3 sequence is 11 residues long.

This chain joins TRBV28 and TRBJ1-1; D may be TRBD1 (6 bases). Germline CDR1 MDHEN, CDR2 SYDVKM. The V end was cut by 3 bases, the J end by 0 bases, with 17 bases between. The CDR3 runs 17 residues. The CDR3 loop reads CASSFFIRQDLNTEAFF. Written as DNA, the CDR3 is TGTGCCAGCAGTTTTTTTATTCGACAGGATCTGAACACTGAAGCTTTCTTT.

The chain uses TRBV7-3 and TRBJ2-3; D is unclear. The CDR3 is made up of 14 amino acids. Germline values: CDR1 SGHTA, CDR2 FQGTGA. V lost 0 bases and J 4 bases, leaving 8 bases between the germline ends. The CDR3 here is CASSLTGPPDTQYF. The CDR3 nucleotides are TGTGCCAGCAGCTTAACAGGGCCACCAGATACGCAGTATTTT.

CDR3 in DNA: TGTGCCAGCAGCTTAGAGGGGACAGGGCCCCAGCATTTT. Its protein product is CASSLEGTGPQHF. V is TRBV5-4 and J is TRBJ1-5, with TRBD1 identical over 8 bases. Trimming removed 2 bases from V and 9 bases from J; junction bases left unmatched: 4. Germline V lookup: CDR1 SGHNT, CDR2 YYREEE (reference sequence). The CDR3 sequence is 13 residues long.

The rearrangement links TRBV6-5 to TRBJ2-2; no firm D call. The CDR3 is 13 residues long. Germline assignment: CDR1 MNHEY and CDR2 SVGAGI. V was cut by 8 bases and J by 1 base, with 8 bases left in between. The CDR3 bases are TGTGCCAGCGCTGACAAGAACACCGGGGAGCTGTTTTTT. Encoded protein: CASADKNTGELFF.

CDR3 amino acids: CASGGTGGGSGELFF. The CDR3 coding sequence is TGTGCCAGCGGAGGGACAGGGGGCGGTTCTGGGGAGCTGTTTTTT. The chain carries TRBV25-1 and TRBJ2-2, with 12 bases identical to TRBD1. CDR1 is MGHDK and CDR2 is SYGVNS in the germline V gene. The CDR3 covers 15 residues. J gave up 8 bases and V 8 bases, and 9 bases lay outside the gene matches.

The CDR3 spells CASSGQNTGELFF. The CDR3 DNA sequence: TGTGCCAGCAGCGGACAGAACACCGGGGAGCTGTTTTTT. The chain has TRBV9 and TRBJ2-2; D remains ambiguous. Trimming left V 3 bases short and J 1 base short, with 4 bases between. Germline V gives CDR1 SGDLS, CDR2 YYNGEE. CDR3 length: 13 amino acids.

This rearrangement joins TRBV2 to TRBJ2-7; 9 nucleotides match TRBD1. CDR1 is SNHLY and CDR2 is FYNNEI in the germline V gene. This CDR3 comprises 13 residues. J was trimmed by 4 bases and V by 6 bases; bases with no gene match: 4. The CDR3 reads CASRWTGDYEQYF. In DNA form, the CDR3 reads TGTGCCAGCAGATGGACAGGGGATTACGAGCAGTACTTC.

The J gene is TRBJ2-6, the V gene TRBV4-2; no reliable D call. V dropped 1 base and J dropped 4 bases, with 8 bases sitting between them. The CDR3 sequence is 15 residues long. Per germline, CDR1 LGHNA and CDR2 YNFKEQ. CDR3 bases: TGTGCCAGCAGCCAAGCCGGGTCCGGGGCCAACGTCCTGACTTTC. Protein product: CASSQAGSGANVLTF.

Only one count was recorded for this clone. The chain has TRBV6-6 and TRBJ2-7; no clear D gene. V lost 7 bases to trimming and J lost 9 bases, with 19 bases between them. Germline V lookup: CDR1 MNHNY, CDR2 SVGAGI (reference sequence). This CDR3 has 13 residues. In nucleotides, the CDR3 is TGTGCCAGCACCCCCCTCGGAACAATTTGGCAGTACTTC. Translating it yields CASTPLGTIWQYF.

The chain links TRBV13 to TRBJ2-2, with a weak D call TRBD1 (5 bases). Trimming removed 1 base at V and 1 base at J, with 7 bases between. The CDR3 is made up of 15 amino acids. Germline V gene data show CDR1 as PRHDT and CDR2 as FYEKMQ (reference sequence). In DNA form, the CDR3 reads TGTGCCAGCAGCTTAGAGGGGCGGAACACCGGGGAGCTGTTTTTT. The encoded protein is CASSLEGRNTGELFF.

This rearrangement joins TRBV7-8 to TRBJ2-7; tentatively, D is TRBD2 (6 bases). V was cut by 5 bases and J by 3 bases, with 14 bases left in between. CDR1 and CDR2 (germline): SGHVS, FQNEAQ. This CDR3 comprises 14 residues. The CDR3 coding sequence is TGTGCCAGCAGCCGGCGGGGCAATAACTACGAGCAGTACTTC. Amino acids: CASSRRGNNYEQYF.

The gene calls are TRBV27 and TRBJ2-3; D unresolved. Trimming cost V 6 bases and J 1 base, with 2 bases left between them. CDR1 is MNHEY and CDR2 is SMNVEV in the germline V gene (reference sequence). This CDR3 has 11 amino acids. CDR3 sequence (DNA): TGTGCCAGCAGGCGCACAGATACGCAGTATTTT. It translates to CASRRTDTQYF.

The gene calls are TRBV28 and TRBJ2-1, with TRBD1 as a possible D gene (5 bases). CDR1 is MDHEN, CDR2 SYDVKM, per germline. V lost 2 bases and J lost 5, with 13 bases in between. The CDR3 runs 15 residues. CDR3 amino acids: CASSLSQGTHNEQFF. The CDR3 nucleotides are TGTGCCAGCAGTTTAAGCCAGGGAACTCACAATGAGCAGTTCTTC.

This clone was observed a handful of times. The rearrangement uses TRBV2 and TRBJ2-1; perhaps TRBD1 as D (5 bases). Looked up from germline, CDR1 is SNHLY and CDR2 is FYNNEI. Trimming cost V 3 bases and J 5 bases, with 14 bases left between them. The CDR3 is 15 amino acids. The DNA of the CDR3 is TGTGCCAGCAGTGAGTCGGCAGGGTCCAACAATGAGCAGTTCTTC. Its translation is CASSESAGSNNEQFF.

The chain couples TRBV7-9 to TRBJ1-2; 8 bases map to TRBD1. The germline V gene encodes CDR1 SEHNR and CDR2 FQNEAQ (reference sequence). Unmatched junction bases numbered 5, after V lost 5 bases and J lost 3 bases. The CDR3 runs 14 residues. This CDR3 is CASSTGQGYYGYTF. CDR3 nucleotide sequence: TGTGCCAGCAGCACTGGACAGGGCTACTATGGCTACACCTTC.

V gene TRBV10-3 combines with J gene TRBJ2-7, with D perhaps TRBD1 or TRBD2 (6 bases each). The V end was cut by 2 bases, the J end by 7 bases, with 12 bases between. CDR1 ENHRY and CDR2 SYGVKD come from the germline V gene. This CDR3 contains 13 residues. CDR3 in DNA: TGTGCCATCAGTGAGCCCGGGGGCTGGGAGCAGTACTTC. It encodes CAISEPGGWEQYF.

The chain recombines TRBV6-1 with TRBJ2-1; 8 nucleotides agree with TRBD2. CDR1 is MNHNS, CDR2 SASEGT, per germline. The CDR3 spans 16 residues. The trim removed 2 bases at V and 8 bases at J, leaving 11 bases unmatched. The CDR3 DNA follows: TGTGCCAGCAGTGAAAAGACTAGCGACTACTTTGATGAGCAGTTCTTC. Translating it yields CASSEKTSDYFDEQFF.

Relative to its sample, this clone is medium-sized. The chain uses TRBV11-2 and TRBJ1-3; D is ambiguous. V was pared by 1 base and J by 1 base, with 11 bases between. This CDR3 region has 16 residues. Per germline, CDR1 SGHAT and CDR2 FQNNGV. This CDR3 reads CASSLGGYFSGNTIYF. The DNA for the CDR3 is TGTGCCAGCAGCTTAGGGGGTTATTTTTCTGGAAACACCATATATTTT. The variable domain in full, with the rest retrieved from reference TRBV11-2 and TRBJ1-3, is EAGVAQSPRYKIIEKRQSVAFWCNPISGHATLYWYQQILGQGPKLLIQFQNNGVVDDSQLPKDRFSAERLKGVDSTLKIQPAKLEDSAVYLCASSLGGYFSGNTIYFGEGSWLTVV.